The rows below give T cell receptor beta chains drawn from one sample of a study of beta chain features in type 1 diabetes. Profiling relied on immunoSEQ multiplex PCR, and the TCRdb table lists in-frame clones only, not all of them. The table shows nearly 350,000 clones, with around 8% occurring only once. Sequenced: central memory CD4+ T cells from blood. Every receptor here comes from a woman aged 18-29 years in good health. Each CDR3 is given with its conserved first and last residue. The D gene is left open where the match is weak. Clone size is shown for a subset of rows, as once, few, many or a class of expanded clone.

j_call	clone_size	v_call	d_call	cdr3_length	cdr3_aa	cdr3_nt
TRBJ2-7	few	TRBV9	TRBD2	15	CASSVGGLAGVEQYF	TGTGCCAGCAGCGTAGGGGGACTAGCGGGAGTCGAGCAGTACTTC
TRBJ2-6	few	TRBV7-8	.	15	CASSLMGAGANVLTF	TGTGCCAGCAGCTTAATGGGCGCTGGGGCCAACGTCCTGACTTTC
TRBJ2-7	.	TRBV2	.	14	CASSVILAAYEQYF	TGTGCCAGCAGTGTTATCTTGGCCGCCTACGAGCAGTACTTC
TRBJ1-2	few	TRBV6-5	.	15	CASSYSGGLPYGYTF	TGTGCCAGCAGTTACTCAGGGGGGCTCCCCTATGGCTACACCTTC
TRBJ2-1	.	TRBV7-2	.	13	CASSNWGGNEQFF	TGTGCCAGCAGCAACTGGGGAGGCAATGAGCAGTTCTTC
TRBJ2-3	.	TRBV7-9	.	14	CASSLDGRADTQYF	TGTGCCAGCAGCTTAGACGGGAGAGCAGATACGCAGTATTTT
TRBJ1-1	.	TRBV28	.	14	CASSAHRVSTEAFF	TGTGCCAGCAGTGCTCACAGGGTGAGCACTGAAGCTTTCTTT
TRBJ2-3	many	TRBV7-6	.	14	CASSLEASTDTQYF	TGTGCCAGCAGCTTGGAGGCTAGCACAGATACGCAGTATTTT
TRBJ1-2	few	TRBV11-3	TRBD1	14	CASSLGQGAYGYTF	TGTGCCAGCAGCTTAGGCCAGGGGGCCTATGGCTACACCTTC
TRBJ2-5	.	TRBV11-1	.	13	CASSFRGAETQYF	TGTGCCAGCAGCTTTCGGGGTGCAGAGACCCAGTACTTC
TRBJ1-5	few	TRBV7-9	TRBD1	14	CASSLGQGGQPQHF	TGTGCCAGCAGCTTAGGCCAGGGGGGACAGCCCCAGCATTTT
TRBJ2-2	few	TRBV2	.	14	CASSEGFLAGELFF	TGTGCCAGCAGTGAGGGGTTTCTCGCCGGGGAGCTGTTTTTT
TRBJ1-1	few	TRBV6-5	.	14	CASRLLGMNTEAFF	TGTGCCAGCAGATTACTCGGGATGAACACTGAAGCTTTCTTT
TRBJ2-3	.	TRBV7-9	TRBD1	17	CASSFGGQSTSTDTQYF	TGTGCCAGCAGCTTTGGGGGACAGTCAACCAGCACAGATACGCAGTATTTT
TRBJ1-1	.	TRBV5-4	TRBD1	17	CASSPGGGWTGNTEAFF	TGTGCCAGCAGCCCGGGAGGGGGGTGGACAGGGAACACTGAAGCTTTCTTT
TRBJ2-7	.	TRBV5-4	.	12	CASSHGENEQYF	TGTGCCAGCAGCCACGGAGAGAACGAGCAGTACTTC
TRBJ1-4	many	TRBV28	TRBD1	15	CASSPRTGHNEKLFF	TGTGCCAGCAGTCCGAGGACAGGGCATAATGAAAAACTGTTTTTT
TRBJ1-1	many	TRBV28	.	11	CASSLRVEAFF	TGTGCCAGCAGTTTACGGGTAGAAGCTTTCTTT
TRBJ2-1	.	TRBV7-2	TRBD1	13	CASSLAPGTGSFF	TGTGCCAGCAGCTTAGCCCCCGGGACAGGGTCGTTCTTC
TRBJ2-3	few	TRBV5-1	.	15	CASSLAYPGTDTQYF	TGCGCCAGCAGCTTGGCCTATCCGGGCACAGATACGCAGTATTTT
TRBJ1-3	few	TRBV12-2	.	13	CASRYDSGNTIYF	TGTGCAAGTCGTTATGACTCTGGAAACACCATATATTTT
TRBJ2-4	many	TRBV4-1	.	15	CASSQDSSGEGIQYF	TGCGCCAGCAGCCAAGATTCCTCGGGGGAAGGTATTCAGTACTTC
TRBJ2-3	few	TRBV9	TRBD2	17	CASSVEHGTSGTDTQYF	TGTGCCAGCAGCGTAGAACACGGGACTAGCGGGACCGATACGCAGTATTTT
TRBJ1-3	.	TRBV6-6	.	14	CASSSRNSGNTIYF	TGTGCCAGCAGTTCCCGTAACTCTGGAAACACCATATATTTT
TRBJ2-5	few	TRBV5-6	.	13	CASSFRGEETQYF	TGTGCCAGCAGCTTCAGGGGGGAAGAGACCCAGTACTTC
TRBJ2-1	.	TRBV18	TRBD2	16	CASSPLSAGVYNEQFF	TGTGCCAGCTCACCACTTTCAGCGGGAGTATACAATGAGCAGTTCTTC
TRBJ2-5	few	TRBV5-4	.	15	CASSLAGGNMKTQYF	TGTGCCAGCAGCTTAGCAGGCGGAAATATGAAGACCCAGTACTTC